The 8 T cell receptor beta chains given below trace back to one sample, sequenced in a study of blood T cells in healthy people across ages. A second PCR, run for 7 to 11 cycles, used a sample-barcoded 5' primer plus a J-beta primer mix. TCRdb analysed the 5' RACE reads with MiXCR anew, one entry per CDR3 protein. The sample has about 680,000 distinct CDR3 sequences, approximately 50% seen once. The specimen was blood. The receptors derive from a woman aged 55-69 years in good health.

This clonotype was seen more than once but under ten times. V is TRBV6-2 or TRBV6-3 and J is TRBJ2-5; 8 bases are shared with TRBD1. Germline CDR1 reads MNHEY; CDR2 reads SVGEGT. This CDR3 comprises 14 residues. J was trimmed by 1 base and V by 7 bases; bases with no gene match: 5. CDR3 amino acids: CASNDRGPQETQYF. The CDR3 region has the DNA TGTGCCAGCAACGACAGGGGTCCCCAAGAGACCCAGTACTTC.

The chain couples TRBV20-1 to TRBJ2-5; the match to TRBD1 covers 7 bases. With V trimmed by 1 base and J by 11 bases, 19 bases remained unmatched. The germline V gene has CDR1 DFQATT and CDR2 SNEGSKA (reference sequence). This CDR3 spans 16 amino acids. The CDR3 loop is CSARGTLGGSGNEQYF. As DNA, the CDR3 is TGCAGTGCTAGAGGGACCCTAGGGGGCTCCGGCAATGAGCAGTACTTC.

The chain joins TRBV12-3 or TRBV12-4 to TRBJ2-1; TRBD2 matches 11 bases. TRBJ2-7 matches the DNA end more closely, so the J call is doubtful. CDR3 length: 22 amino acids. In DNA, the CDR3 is TGTGCCAGCAGTTTAGGTAGGAGGGGGCTAGCGGGAGGAGCGAACTTCTACAATGAGCAGTACTTC. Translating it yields CASSLGRRGLAGGANFYNEQYF.

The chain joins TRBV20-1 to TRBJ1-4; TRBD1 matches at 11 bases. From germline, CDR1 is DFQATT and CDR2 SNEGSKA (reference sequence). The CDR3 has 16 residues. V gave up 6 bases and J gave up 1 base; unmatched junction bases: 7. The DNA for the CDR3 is TGCAGTGCGGGCTCCGGGACAGGGGGAACTAATGAAAAACTGTTTTTT. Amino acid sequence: CSAGSGTGGTNEKLFF.

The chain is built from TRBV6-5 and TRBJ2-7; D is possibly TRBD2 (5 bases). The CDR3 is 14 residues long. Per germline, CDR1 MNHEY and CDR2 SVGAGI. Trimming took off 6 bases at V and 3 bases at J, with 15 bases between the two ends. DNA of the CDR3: TGTGCCAGCAGCCCCGACGGGATAAGCTACGAGCAGTACTTC. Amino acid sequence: CASSPDGISYEQYF.

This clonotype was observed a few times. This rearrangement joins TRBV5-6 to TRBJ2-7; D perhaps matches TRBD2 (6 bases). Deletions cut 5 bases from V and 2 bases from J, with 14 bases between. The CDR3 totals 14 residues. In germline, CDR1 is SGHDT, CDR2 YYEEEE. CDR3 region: CASRTGTAAYEQYF. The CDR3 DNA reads TGTGCCAGCAGAACCGGGACTGCCGCCTACGAGCAGTACTTC.

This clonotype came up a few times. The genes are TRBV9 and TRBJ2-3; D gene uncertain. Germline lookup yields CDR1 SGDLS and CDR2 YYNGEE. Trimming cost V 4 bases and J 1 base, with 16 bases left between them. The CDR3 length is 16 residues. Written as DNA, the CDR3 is TGTGCCAGCAGCCATCACCCGATCCGGGGCACAGATACGCAGTATTTT. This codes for CASSHHPIRGTDTQYF. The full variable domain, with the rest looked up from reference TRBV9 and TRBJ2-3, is DSGVTQTPKHLITATGQRVTLRCSPRSGDLSVYWYQQSLDQGLQFLIQYYNGEERAKGNILERFSAQQFPDLHSELNLSSLELGDSALYFCASSHHPIRGTDTQYFGPGTRLTVL.

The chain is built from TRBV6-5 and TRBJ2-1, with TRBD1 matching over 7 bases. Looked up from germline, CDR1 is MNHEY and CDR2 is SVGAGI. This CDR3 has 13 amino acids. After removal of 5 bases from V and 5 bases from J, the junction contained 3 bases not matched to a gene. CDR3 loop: CASSPGQNNEQFF. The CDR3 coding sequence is TGTGCCAGCAGTCCGGGACAGAACAATGAGCAGTTCTTC.